Listed below are T cell receptor beta chains from one sample, sequenced in a study of preoperative IRX-2 immunotherapy in early breast cancer. Profiling relied on immunoSEQ multiplex PCR, and the TCRdb table lists in-frame clones only, not all of them. The sample includes around 25,000 clones, just under 80% of them seen just once. The source was lymph node tissue, collected before IRX-2 immunotherapy. These receptors were taken from a human donor with breast cancer. Each CDR3 is given with its conserved first and last residue. D genes are given only for firm matches. Size is omitted from some rows. Given values are once, few, many or a class for expanded clones.

J: TRBJ1-1; D: .; size: .; V: TRBV5-1; CDR3: CASSSSTLNTEAFF; DNA: TGCGCCAGCAGCTCGTCTACTCTGAACACTGAAGCTTTCTTT
J: TRBJ2-2; D: TRBD1; size: .; V: TRBV19; CDR3: CASTGQGFIGELFF; DNA: TGTGCCAGTACGGGACAGGGTTTCATCGGGGAGCTGTTTTTT
J: TRBJ1-2; D: .; size: .; V: TRBV28; CDR3: CASSLGRQGSYTF; DNA: TGTGCCAGCAGTTTGGGACGCCAAGGGAGCTACACCTTC
J: TRBJ1-2; D: TRBD1; size: .; V: TRBV19; CDR3: CASSKGTGTTYGYTF; DNA: TGTGCCAGTAGTAAGGGGACAGGGACGACCTATGGCTACACCTTC
J: TRBJ2-7; D: TRBD1; size: few; V: TRBV11-3; CDR3: CASSLTGGDYEQYF; DNA: TGTGCCAGCAGCTTGACAGGGGGAGACTACGAGCAGTACTTC
J: TRBJ1-1; D: TRBD1; size: .; V: TRBV19; CDR3: CASSIDREGTEAFF; DNA: TGTGCCAGTAGTATCGACAGGGAGGGCACTGAAGCTTTCTTT
J: TRBJ2-1; D: .; size: .; V: TRBV6-4; CDR3: CASSYSNPGVSYNEQFF; DNA: TGTGCCAGCAGTTACTCGAATCCCGGGGTCTCCTACAATGAGCAGTTCTTC
J: TRBJ2-7; D: TRBD1; size: .; V: TRBV6-8; CDR3: CASSRDSRSYEQYF; DNA: TGTGCCAGCAGTCGGGACAGTCGATCCTACGAGCAGTACTTC
J: TRBJ1-6; D: .; size: .; V: TRBV11-3; CDR3: CASTRWTGNNSPLHF; DNA: TGTGCCAGCACCCGATGGACCGGGAATAATTCACCCCTCCACTTT
J: TRBJ1-1; D: .; size: .; V: TRBV11-3; CDR3: CASSLKTGNTEAFF; DNA: TGTGCCAGCAGCTTGAAAACAGGGAACACTGAAGCTTTCTTT
J: TRBJ1-1; D: .; size: .; V: TRBV19; CDR3: CASSKGREKKHTEAFF; DNA: TGTGCCAGTAGTAAGGGTAGGGAAAAGAAGCACACTGAAGCTTTCTTT
J: TRBJ1-2; D: .; size: .; V: TRBV23-1; CDR3: CASSLRGFYGYTF; DNA: TGCGCCAGCAGCCTACGGGGATTCTATGGCTACACCTTC
J: TRBJ2-1; D: TRBD2; size: .; V: TRBV6-8; CDR3: CAIGERGGIGEQFF; DNA: TGTGCCATCGGAGAGCGGGGGGGTATAGGGGAGCAGTTCTTC
J: TRBJ1-2; D: .; size: .; V: TRBV19; CDR3: CASSINLFTNYGYTF; DNA: TGTGCCAGTAGTATAAATCTTTTCACTAACTATGGCTACACCTTC
J: TRBJ1-1; D: .; size: .; V: TRBV29-1; CDR3: CSVGFGHRGAFF; DNA: TGCAGCGTTGGTTTTGGACACCGTGGAGCTTTCTTT
J: TRBJ1-4; D: TRBD1; size: once; V: TRBV28; CDR3: CASSLVQGDEKLFF; DNA: TGTGCCAGCAGTTTGGTACAGGGGGATGAAAAACTGTTTTTT
J: TRBJ1-2; D: TRBD1; size: once; V: TRBV25-1; CDR3: CASSEYGQGFNYGYTF; DNA: TGTGCCAGCAGTGAATATGGACAGGGGTTCAACTATGGCTACACCTTC
J: TRBJ1-6; D: .; size: .; V: TRBV11-3; CDR3: CASSLWASQSMALHF; DNA: TGTGCCAGCAGCCTATGGGCCAGCCAAAGTATGGCCCTCCACTTT
J: TRBJ2-7; D: TRBD1; size: .; V: TRBV28; CDR3: CASSSPDRGWQYF; DNA: TGTGCCAGCAGTTCACCGGACAGGGGATGGCAGTACTTC
J: TRBJ1-3; D: .; size: .; V: TRBV6-8; CDR3: CASSLSASGNTIYF; DNA: TGTGCCAGCAGTTTGAGTGCCTCTGGAAACACCATATATTTT
J: TRBJ1-5; D: TRBD1; size: .; V: TRBV6-8; CDR3: CASSGDRDNQPQHF; DNA: TGTGCCAGCAGTGGGGACAGGGACAATCAGCCCCAGCATTTT
J: TRBJ1-3; D: .; size: .; V: TRBV29-1; CDR3: CSADSSSGNTIYF; DNA: TGCAGCGCCGACTCGAGCTCTGGAAACACCATATATTTT
J: TRBJ1-1; D: .; size: .; V: TRBV5-1; CDR3: CASSLVWGAGVNTEAFF; DNA: TGCGCCAGCAGCTTGGTCTGGGGTGCAGGGGTGAACACTGAAGCTTTCTTT